This TCR beta chain appears in the sequencing data of a study of identical twins. All donors were healthy, and all were Caucasian. Comment on this clonotype: What it binds is not known.

Study-level findings and limits: Twin pairs' shared out-of-frame alpha sequences were enriched in low generation probability.

Template switching added a universal primer site, and cDNA bore unique molecular identifiers. TCRdb itself ran the 5' RACE reads through MiXCR, one entry per CDR3 protein. The sample includes 550,000 to 700,000 distinct CDR3 sequences, 9% to 10% of them seen just once. The CDR3 is made up of 14 amino acids. The sample was also reused in another study, on yellow fever vaccine responses in identical twins. That source reports: Twins' vaccine T cell response reportedly seemed partly convergent, partly personalized.

This TCR came from a woman aged 18-30 years in good health. Material: PBMCs. The genes are TRBV21-1 and TRBJ2-3. TRBV21-1 is a listed pseudogene. CDR3 DNA sequence: TGTGCCAGCAGCACTTCAGACGGCACAGATACGCAGTATTTT. Protein: CASSTSDGTDTQYF.